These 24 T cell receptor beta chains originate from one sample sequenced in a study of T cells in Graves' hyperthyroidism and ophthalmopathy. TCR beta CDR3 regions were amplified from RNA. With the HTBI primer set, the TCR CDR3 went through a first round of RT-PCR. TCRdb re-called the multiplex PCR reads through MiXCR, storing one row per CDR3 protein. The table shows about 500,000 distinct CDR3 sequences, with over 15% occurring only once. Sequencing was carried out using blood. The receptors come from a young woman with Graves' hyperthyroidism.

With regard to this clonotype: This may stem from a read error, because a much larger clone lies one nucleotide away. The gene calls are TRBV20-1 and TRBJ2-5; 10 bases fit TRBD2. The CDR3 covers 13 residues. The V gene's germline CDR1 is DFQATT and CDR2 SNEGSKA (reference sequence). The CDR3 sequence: CSAPSGGQEAQYF. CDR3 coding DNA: TGCAGTGCTCCTAGCGGGGGACAAGAGGCCCAGTACTTC.

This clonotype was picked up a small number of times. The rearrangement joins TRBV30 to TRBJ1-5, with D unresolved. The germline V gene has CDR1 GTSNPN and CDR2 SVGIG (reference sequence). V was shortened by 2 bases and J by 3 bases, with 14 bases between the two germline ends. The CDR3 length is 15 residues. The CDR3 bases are TGTGCCTGGAGTCATAAGGCGTGGTTCAATCAGCCCCAGCATTTT. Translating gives CAWSHKAWFNQPQHF.

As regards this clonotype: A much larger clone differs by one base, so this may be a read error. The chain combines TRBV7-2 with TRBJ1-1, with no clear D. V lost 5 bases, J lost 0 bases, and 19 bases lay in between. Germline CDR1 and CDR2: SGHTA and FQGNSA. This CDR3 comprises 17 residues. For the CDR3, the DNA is TGTGCCAGCAGCCCCGGACGGCTCCCCGGATTGAACACTGAAGCTTTCTTT. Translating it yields CASSPGRLPGLNTEAFF. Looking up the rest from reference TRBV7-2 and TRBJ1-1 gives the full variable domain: GAGVSQSPSNKVTEKGKDVELRCDPISGHTALYWYRQSLGQGLEFLIYFQGNSAPDKSGLPSDRFSAERTGGSVSTLTIQRTQQEDSAVYLCASSPGRLPGLNTEAFFGQGTRLTVV.

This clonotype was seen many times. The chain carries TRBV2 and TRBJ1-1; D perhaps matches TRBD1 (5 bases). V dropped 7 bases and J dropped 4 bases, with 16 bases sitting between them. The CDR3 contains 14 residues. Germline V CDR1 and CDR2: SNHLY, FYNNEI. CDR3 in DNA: TGTGCCAGCAAGGGGCCGGCAGCTTCCACTGAAGCTTTCTTT. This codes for CASKGPAASTEAFF. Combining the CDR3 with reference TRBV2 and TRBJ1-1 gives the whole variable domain EPEVTQTPSHQVTQMGQEVILRCVPISNHLYFYWYRQILGQKVEFLVSFYNNEISEKSEIFDDQFSVERPDGSNFTLKIRSTKLEDSAMYFCASKGPAASTEAFFGQGTRLTVV.

For the CDR3, the DNA is TGTGCCAGCAGCCTAAGGACAGGGGAGAGCACTGAAGCTTTCTTT. It yields the protein CASSLRTGESTEAFF. V gene TRBV7-6 combines with J gene TRBJ1-1; 9 bases fit TRBD1. In germline, CDR1 is SGHVS, CDR2 FNYEAQ. The CDR3 spans 15 residues. V was pared by 5 bases and J by 4 bases, with 8 bases of the junction left unmatched.

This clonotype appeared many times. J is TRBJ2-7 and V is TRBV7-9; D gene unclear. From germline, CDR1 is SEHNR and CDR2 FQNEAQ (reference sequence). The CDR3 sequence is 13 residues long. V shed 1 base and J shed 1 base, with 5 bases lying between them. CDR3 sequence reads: CASSLGESYEQYF. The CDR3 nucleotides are TGTGCCAGCAGCTTAGGGGAATCCTACGAGCAGTACTTC.

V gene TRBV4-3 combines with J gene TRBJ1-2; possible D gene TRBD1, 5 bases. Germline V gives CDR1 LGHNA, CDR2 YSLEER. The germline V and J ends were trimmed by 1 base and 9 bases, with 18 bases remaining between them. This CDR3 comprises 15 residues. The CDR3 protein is CASSQGIGTDIRYTF. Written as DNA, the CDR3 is TGCGCCAGCAGCCAAGGAATCGGGACGGATATACGCTACACCTTC.

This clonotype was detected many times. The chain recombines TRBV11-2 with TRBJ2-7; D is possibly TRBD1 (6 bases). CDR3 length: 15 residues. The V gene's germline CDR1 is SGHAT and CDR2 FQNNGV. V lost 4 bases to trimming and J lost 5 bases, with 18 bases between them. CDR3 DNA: TGTGCCAGCAGCTCCGTTCCGCAGGGGCAGGACGAGCAGTACTTC. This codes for CASSSVPQGQDEQYF.

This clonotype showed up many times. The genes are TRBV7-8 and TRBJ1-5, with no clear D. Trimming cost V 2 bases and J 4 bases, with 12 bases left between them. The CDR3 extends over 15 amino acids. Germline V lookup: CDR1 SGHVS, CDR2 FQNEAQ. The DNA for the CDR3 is TGTGCCAGCAGCTTACGCCAGGATGCTAATCAGCCCCAGCATTTT. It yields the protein CASSLRQDANQPQHF. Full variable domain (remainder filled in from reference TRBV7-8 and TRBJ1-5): GAGVSQSPRYKVAKRGQDVALRCDPISGHVSLFWYQQALGQGPEFLTYFQNEAQLDKSGLPSDRFFAERPEGSVSTLKIQRTQQEDSAVYLCASSLRQDANQPQHFGDGTRLSIL.

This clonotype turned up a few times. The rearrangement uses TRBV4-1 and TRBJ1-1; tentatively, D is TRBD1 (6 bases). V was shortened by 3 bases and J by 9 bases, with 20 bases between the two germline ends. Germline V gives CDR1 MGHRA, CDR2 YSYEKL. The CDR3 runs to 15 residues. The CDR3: CASSHGPLDRSQAFF. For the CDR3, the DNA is TGCGCCAGCAGCCACGGCCCGCTCGACAGGTCCCAAGCTTTCTTT.

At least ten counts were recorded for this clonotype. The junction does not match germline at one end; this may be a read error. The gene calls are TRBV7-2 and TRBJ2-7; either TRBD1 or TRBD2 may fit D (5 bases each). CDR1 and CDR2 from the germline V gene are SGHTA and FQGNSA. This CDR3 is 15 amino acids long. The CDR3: CANSLGAGGAYEQYF. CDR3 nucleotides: TGTGCCAACAGCTTAGGGGCAGGAGGCGCCTACGAGCAGTACTTC.

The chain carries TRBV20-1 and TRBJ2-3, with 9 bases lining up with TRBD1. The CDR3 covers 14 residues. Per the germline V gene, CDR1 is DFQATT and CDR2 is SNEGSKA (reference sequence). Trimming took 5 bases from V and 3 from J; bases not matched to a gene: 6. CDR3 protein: CSAYRGRGTDTQYF. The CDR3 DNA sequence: TGCAGTGCTTACAGGGGGCGAGGGACAGATACGCAGTATTTT.

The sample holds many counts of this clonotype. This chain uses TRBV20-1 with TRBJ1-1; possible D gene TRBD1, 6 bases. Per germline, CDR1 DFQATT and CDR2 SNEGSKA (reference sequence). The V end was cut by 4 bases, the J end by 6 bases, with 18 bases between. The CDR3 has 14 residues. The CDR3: CSAKQGSEAAEAFF. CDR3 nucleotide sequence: TGCAGTGCTAAACAGGGTTCAGAGGCGGCTGAAGCTTTCTTT.

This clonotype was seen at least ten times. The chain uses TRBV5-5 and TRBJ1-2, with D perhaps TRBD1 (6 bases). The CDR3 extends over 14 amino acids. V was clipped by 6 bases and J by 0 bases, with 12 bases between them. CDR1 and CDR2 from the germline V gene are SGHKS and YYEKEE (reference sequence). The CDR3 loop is CASTYRETNYGYTF. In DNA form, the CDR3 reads TGTGCCAGCACCTACAGGGAGACTAACTATGGCTACACCTTC.

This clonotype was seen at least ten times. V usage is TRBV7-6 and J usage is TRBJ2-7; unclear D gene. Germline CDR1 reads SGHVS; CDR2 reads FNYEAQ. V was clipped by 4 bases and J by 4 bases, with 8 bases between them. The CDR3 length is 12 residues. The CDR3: CASSSRRYEQYF. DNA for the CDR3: TGTGCCAGCAGCTCTAGAAGATACGAGCAGTACTTC.

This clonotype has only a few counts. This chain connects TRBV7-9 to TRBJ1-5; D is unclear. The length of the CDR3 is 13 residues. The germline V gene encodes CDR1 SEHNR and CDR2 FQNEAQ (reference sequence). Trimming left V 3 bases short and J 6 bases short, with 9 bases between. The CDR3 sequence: CASSLVRAQPQHF. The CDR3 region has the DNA TGTGCCAGCAGCTTGGTAAGGGCTCAGCCCCAGCATTTT. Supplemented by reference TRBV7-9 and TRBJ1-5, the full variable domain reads DTGVSQNPRHKITKRGQNVTFRCDPISEHNRLYWYRQTLGQGPEFLTYFQNEAQLEKSRLLSDRFSAERPKGSFSTLEIQRTEQGDSAMYLCASSLVRAQPQHFGDGTRLSIL.

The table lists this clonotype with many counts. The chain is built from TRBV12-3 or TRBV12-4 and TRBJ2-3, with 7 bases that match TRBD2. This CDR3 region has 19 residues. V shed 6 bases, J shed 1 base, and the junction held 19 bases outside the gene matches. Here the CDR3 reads CASSCSGFLPLCRTDTQYF. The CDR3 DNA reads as TGTGCCAGCAGCTGTAGCGGGTTTTTGCCCTTATGTCGCACAGATACGCAGTATTTT.

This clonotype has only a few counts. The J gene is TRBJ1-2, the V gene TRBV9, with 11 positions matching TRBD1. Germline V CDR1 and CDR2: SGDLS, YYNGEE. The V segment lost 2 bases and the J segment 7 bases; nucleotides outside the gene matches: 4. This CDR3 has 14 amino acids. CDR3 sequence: CASSVWTGGVGYTF. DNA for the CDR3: TGTGCCAGCAGCGTTTGGACAGGGGGCGTTGGCTACACCTTC.

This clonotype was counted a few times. Here the CDR3 DNA reads TGTGCCACCAGCAGAGCTGGGCCTCTAGCCAAAAACATTCAGTACTTC. The encoded protein is CATSRAGPLAKNIQYF. V and J are TRBV15 and TRBJ2-4; D unresolved. The CDR3 is 16 amino acids. Trimming removed 1 base from V and 0 bases from J, with 10 bases in between. Germline CDR1 and CDR2: LNHNV and YYDKDF (reference sequence).

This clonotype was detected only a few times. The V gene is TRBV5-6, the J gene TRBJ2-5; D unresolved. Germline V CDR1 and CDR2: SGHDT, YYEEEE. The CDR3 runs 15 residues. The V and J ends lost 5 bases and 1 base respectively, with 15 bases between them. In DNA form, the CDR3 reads TGTGCCAGCAGACCCATGGCACGGGTCCAAGAGACCCAGTACTTC. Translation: CASRPMARVQETQYF.

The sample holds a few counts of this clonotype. The DNA for the CDR3 is TGCGCCAGCAGCTACGGCGGGATGACCAACTATGGCTACACCTTC. Its protein product is CASSYGGMTNYGYTF. The chain recombines TRBV4-3 with TRBJ1-2; D remains unclear. This CDR3 contains 15 residues. Trimming cost V 5 bases and J 2 bases, with 15 bases left between them. The germline V gene has CDR1 LGHNA and CDR2 YSLEER.

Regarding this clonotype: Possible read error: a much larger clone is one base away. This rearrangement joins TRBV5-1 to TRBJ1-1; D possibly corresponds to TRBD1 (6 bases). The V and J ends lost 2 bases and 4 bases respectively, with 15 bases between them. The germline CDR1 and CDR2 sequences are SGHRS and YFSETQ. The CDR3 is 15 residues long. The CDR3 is CASSFRVGGGTEAFF. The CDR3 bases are TGCGCCAGCAGCTTTAGGGTTGGGGGCGGCACTGAAGCTTTCTTT.

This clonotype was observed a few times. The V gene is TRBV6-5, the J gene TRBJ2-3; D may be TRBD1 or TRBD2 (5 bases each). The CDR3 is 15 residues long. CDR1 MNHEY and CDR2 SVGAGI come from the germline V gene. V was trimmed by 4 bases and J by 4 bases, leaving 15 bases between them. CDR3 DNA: TGTGCCAGCAGTTTCCCCAGGGACCGCCCAGATACGCAGTATTTT. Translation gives CASSFPRDRPDTQYF.

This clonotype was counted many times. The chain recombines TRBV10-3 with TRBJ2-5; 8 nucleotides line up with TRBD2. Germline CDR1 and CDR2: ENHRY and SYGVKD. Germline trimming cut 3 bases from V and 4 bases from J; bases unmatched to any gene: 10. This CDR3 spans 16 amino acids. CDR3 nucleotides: TGTGCCATCAGTGACCTACTAGCGGCAGACGGAGAGACCCAGTACTTC. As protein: CAISDLLAADGETQYF.